The TCR beta chain described here comes from a study of T cell responses to AZD1222 COVID-19 vaccine. General study results and limits: White British ancestry dominated among donors, who included more females, and clonal diversity was possibly underestimated. Sampled repertoires all dated from after the peak T cell response. The number of AZD1222 recipients seropositive at baseline was only five or six.

As concerns this clone: No antigen is known for it.

Method: immunoSEQ multiplex PCR; TCRdb's copy keeps in-frame clones and lacks some. The table shows tens of thousands of clones, with 88% occurring only once. Germline V CDR1 and CDR2: GTSNPN, SVGIG (reference sequence). The CDR3 spans 13 residues. With 8 bases removed from V and 5 bases from J, the gap between germline ends came to 18 bases. Source: peripheral blood, taken on day 0 of MenACWY control vaccination. The TCR sequence derives from an adult in good health. The rearrangement joins TRBV30 to TRBJ1-2; TRBD1 might be the D (6 bases). CDR3 amino acids: CAGDEGGEYGYTF. The CDR3 DNA sequence: TGTGCCGGGGACGAGGGGGGGGAATATGGCTACACCTTC.